Below, 14 T cell receptor beta chains from the same sample are listed, as sequenced in a study of blood T cell repertoires in COVID-19. This table comes from immunoSEQ multiplex PCR, and its TCRdb copy is limited to in-frame clones, with some not included. In the table there are roughly 220,000 clones, around four fifths of which are singletons. Sequencing input: peripheral blood. These TCRs come from a woman aged 60-70 years who had recovered from COVID-19.

The rearrangement uses TRBV18 and TRBJ1-1; TRBD1 might be the D (6 bases). V was clipped by 0 bases and J by 1 base, with 6 bases between them. CDR3 length equals 14 residues. CDR1 KGHSH and CDR2 LQKENI come from the germline V gene. CDR3 bases: TGTGCCAGCTCACCACCGGGACAGAACACTGAAGCTTTCTTT. Its translation: CASSPPGQNTEAFF.

The rearrangement links TRBV28 to TRBJ1-2; 7 bases are shared with TRBD1. V shed 6 bases, J shed 1 base, and the junction held 2 bases outside the gene matches. Germline lookup yields CDR1 MDHEN and CDR2 SYDVKM. The length of the CDR3 is 13 residues. The CDR3 protein is CASSRGYNYGYTF. The CDR3 DNA follows: TGTGCCAGCAGCAGGGGGTATAACTATGGCTACACCTTC.

J is TRBJ2-3 and V is TRBV10-3; D uncertain. Looked up from germline, CDR1 is ENHRY and CDR2 is SYGVKD. The germline V and J ends were trimmed by 0 bases and 0 bases, with 13 bases remaining between them. This CDR3 region has 17 residues. The CDR3 DNA reads TGTGCCATCAGTGAGTCGCCCGGCGGTTCTAGCACAGATACGCAGTATTTT. This codes for CAISESPGGSSTDTQYF.

This rearrangement joins TRBV7-2 to TRBJ1-1, with D possibly TRBD1 on 5 matching bases. Between the trimmed V and J ends, which lost 3 bases and 3 bases, there was a span of 11 bases. In germline, CDR1 is SGHTA, CDR2 FQGNSA. This CDR3 spans 14 amino acids. In nucleotides, the CDR3 is TGTGCCAGCAGCTTGCAGGGCGGGGACACTGAAGCTTTCTTT. As protein: CASSLQGGDTEAFF. Variable domain in full (rest from reference TRBV7-2 and TRBJ1-1): GAGVSQSPSNKVTEKGKDVELRCDPISGHTALYWYRQSLGQGLEFLIYFQGNSAPDKSGLPSDRFSAERTGGSVSTLTIQRTQQEDSAVYLCASSLQGGDTEAFFGQGTRLTVV.

The chain uses TRBV4-3 and TRBJ2-1; perhaps TRBD1 as D (6 bases). The V end was cut by 1 base, the J end by 6 bases, with 16 bases between. Germline V gene data show CDR1 as LGHNA and CDR2 as YSLEER. There are 16 residues in the CDR3. The CDR3 sequence is CASSQGGREGGNEQFF. CDR3 DNA: TGCGCCAGCAGCCAAGGGGGCCGGGAAGGGGGCAATGAGCAGTTCTTC.

This clone was counted ten times or more. The V call is TRBV19, the J call TRBJ1-1; D is uncertain. Germline V lookup: CDR1 LNHDA, CDR2 SQIVND (reference sequence). The CDR3 sequence is 16 residues long. Trimming took 7 bases from V and 0 from J, leaving 18 bases between them. The chain's CDR3 is CASMGGRNRLNTEAFF. The CDR3 DNA reads TGTGCCAGTATGGGAGGGCGGAACCGATTGAACACTGAAGCTTTCTTT.

This sequence joins TRBV6-5 and TRBJ1-2; 7 bases match TRBD1. The CDR3 consists of 14 residues. V lost 0 bases, J lost 6 bases, and 4 bases stayed unmatched. Germline values: CDR1 MNHEY, CDR2 SVGAGI. The CDR3: CASSYSYTGDGYTF. As DNA, the CDR3 is TGTGCCAGCAGTTACTCCTATACAGGGGATGGCTACACCTTC.

The table lists this clone with a count of one. The chain links TRBV7-3 to TRBJ2-7, with a tentative D call TRBD2 (5 bases). The V gene's germline CDR1 is SGHTA and CDR2 FQGTGA. Trimming pared 2 bases from V and 0 bases from J, leaving 11 bases between. The CDR3 runs to 15 residues. CDR3 nucleotide sequence: TGTGCCAGCAGCTTAGGTTTAGGGAGCTCCTACGAGCAGTACTTC. It encodes CASSLGLGSSYEQYF.

The rearrangement links TRBV10-2 to TRBJ2-5; 8 bases match TRBD1. The V segment lost 8 bases and the J segment 5 bases; nucleotides outside the gene matches: 7. Germline CDR1 and CDR2: WSHSY and SAAADI. This CDR3 has 13 residues. CDR3: CASQGASRETQYF. CDR3 in DNA: TGCGCCAGCCAGGGGGCATCCAGGGAGACCCAGTACTTC.

V gene TRBV10-3 combines with J gene TRBJ2-7; 10 nucleotides agree with TRBD2. In germline, CDR1 is ENHRY, CDR2 SYGVKD. The CDR3 runs to 13 residues. J gave up 6 bases and V 6 bases, and 5 bases lay outside the gene matches. CDR3 region: CAIRAGGLGEQYF. Written as DNA, the CDR3 is TGTGCCATCAGAGCGGGGGGGCTGGGCGAGCAGTACTTC.

The chain joins TRBV3-1 (or the pseudogene TRBV3-2) to TRBJ2-5; 9 positions agree with TRBD2. V lost 4 bases to trimming and J lost 7 bases; unmatched junction nucleotides: 10. There are 15 residues in the CDR3. Germline assignment: CDR1 LGHDT and CDR2 YNNKEL (reference sequence). In DNA, the CDR3 is TGTGCCAGCAGCCCAGACTTGGGACTAGCTGCGACCCAGTACTTC. It specifies CASSPDLGLAATQYF.

The chain is built from TRBV6-6 and TRBJ2-3; 7 positions match TRBD1. The V and J ends lost 2 bases and 7 bases, in that order; junction bases with no gene match: 6. The CDR3 is 14 amino acids. Germline values: CDR1 MNHNY, CDR2 SVGAGI (reference sequence). The CDR3 region has the DNA TGTGCCAGCAGTTACCCTGACAGGGTAAATACGCAGTATTTT. This gives the protein CASSYPDRVNTQYF.

This chain links TRBV4-1 with TRBJ1-3; D gene ambiguous. The ends were cut back, 4 bases at V and 0 bases at J, with 7 bases in the middle. In germline, CDR1 is MGHRA, CDR2 YSYEKL. CDR3 length: 14 amino acids. The CDR3 sequence is CASSLKSSGNTIYF. In nucleotides, the CDR3 is TGCGCCAGCAGCCTAAAGAGCTCTGGAAACACCATATATTTT.

V usage is TRBV6-5 and J usage is TRBJ1-1; TRBD1 agrees at 7 bases. V lost 10 bases and J lost 5; bases outside the gene matches: 4. Looked up from germline, CDR1 is MNHEY and CDR2 is SVGAGI. CDR3 length equals 11 residues. The CDR3 spells CATRGGTEAFF. The DNA of the CDR3 is TGTGCCACCAGGGGGGGGACTGAAGCTTTCTTT.